This is a list of T cell receptor beta chains from one sample in a study of shared T cell receptors in the human thymus. The table came from immunoSEQ multiplex PCR; TCRdb's copy has only in-frame clones and leaves some out. The sample yields 700,000 or so clones, approximately 85% seen once. These data also featured in a second study, about human thymus T cells.

Source material: thymocytes. Every receptor here comes from a girl under two years old with a congenital heart defect. CDR3s include the opening cysteine and the closing phenylalanine or tryptophan. The D gene is left open where the match is weak. Clone sizes are given selectively: once, few, many, or a class where the clone is expanded.

v_call	clone_size	d_call	j_call	cdr3_nt	cdr3_aa
TRBV7-4	-	-	TRBJ1-1	TGTGCCAGCAGCTCTTGGCACAGCCCTAACACTGAAGCTTTCTTT	CASSSWHSPNTEAFF
TRBV19	-	-	TRBJ2-3	TGTGCCAGTAGTATAGAGTCCGGGACAAGGCTGCCAGATACGCAGTATTTT	CASSIESGTRLPDTQYF
TRBV5-1	-	TRBD1	TRBJ1-3	TGCGCCAGCAGCTTGGGAGGGACAGGGCTTCCTGGAAACACCATATATTTT	CASSLGGTGLPGNTIYF
TRBV2	-	TRBD2	TRBJ2-1	TGTGCCAGCAGTGAGGCGAGCGGGGGGGCCGGTTGCTCCTACAATGAGCAGTTCTTC	CASSEASGGAGCSYNEQFF
TRBV15	-	TRBD1	TRBJ1-6	TGTGCCACCAGCAGGGTAGACAGGGGCAATAATTCACCCCTCCACTTT	CATSRVDRGNNSPLHF
TRBV7-4	-	TRBD1	TRBJ1-1	TGTGCCAGCAGCTTAGAAACGGACCGGGACAGGGGGGACACTGAAGCTTTCTTT	CASSLETDRDRGDTEAFF
TRBV5-6	few	TRBD1	TRBJ1-2	TGTGCCAGCAGCCCGGCGGGACAGGGGGACAGACCCTATGGCTACACCTTC	CASSPAGQGDRPYGYTF
TRBV9	-	TRBD2	TRBJ2-5	TGTGCCAGCAGCGTACCTAGTAACGTTAGCGGGGGTGAGACCCAGTACTTC	CASSVPSNVSGGETQYF
TRBV14	-	-	TRBJ2-1	TGTGCCAGCAGCCATACAGGTGGGACCTACAATGAGCAGTTCTTC	CASSHTGGTYNEQFF
TRBV28	few	-	TRBJ1-5	TGTGCCAGCACCCCGGGTGGGGCACTTTATAGCAATCAGCCCCAGCATTTT	CASTPGGALYSNQPQHF
TRBV27	-	-	TRBJ1-1	TGTGCCAGCAGCTCCACACTTCGACTCCACGTGATCGAAGCTTTCTTT	CASSSTLRLHVIEAFF
TRBV6-5	few	-	TRBJ1-1	TGTGCCAGCAGTTTTACTACTGCTAACACTGAAGCTTTCTTT	CASSFTTANTEAFF
TRBV5-1	-	-	TRBJ1-4	TGCGCCAGCAGCTTGTCACAGGGTGGTGAAAAACTGTTTTTT	CASSLSQGGEKLFF
TRBV28	-	TRBD1	TRBJ2-7	TGTGGCACCTCAGGGGGCCCCACCTCCTACGAGCAGTACTTC	CGTSGGPTSYEQYF
TRBV10-3	-	TRBD1	TRBJ1-1	TGTGCCATCAGGGGGGACAGGGGAACTGAAGCTTTCTTT	CAIRGDRGTEAFF
TRBV7-2	-	-	TRBJ1-1	TGTGCCAGCAGCCAGACGACACACCCGAACACTGAAGCTTTCTTT	CASSQTTHPNTEAFF
TRBV4-2	-	-	TRBJ2-3	TGTGCCAGCAGCCCCAAAGAGGGTGCTAGCACAGATACGCAGTATTTT	CASSPKEGASTDTQYF
TRBV28	-	TRBD1	TRBJ2-5	TGTGCCTGTTCATTGGGGGACAGGGTAGGAGAGACCCAGTACTTC	CACSLGDRVGETQYF
TRBV12-5	-	-	TRBJ2-5	TGTGCTAGTGGTTTGACGCGGGAACCAGAGACCCAGTACTTC	CASGLTREPETQYF
TRBV18	-	TRBD2	TRBJ2-3	TGTGCCAGCTCACCACGGATCCACCGGGGGGGCTGCACAGATACGCAGTATTTT	CASSPRIHRGGCTDTQYF
TRBV9	-	TRBD1	TRBJ1-2	TGTGCCAGCAGACGGGGACAGCCGGAAAGGGAGGGCTACACCTTC	CASRRGQPEREGYTF
TRBV11-3	-	TRBD2	TRBJ2-7	TGTGCCAGCAGCCCATCAACTAGCGGGGGGGCTTCCGAGCAGTACTTC	CASSPSTSGGASEQYF
TRBV7-9	-	TRBD1	TRBJ1-2	TGTGCCAGCAGCTTAAGGTCCAGGGGGCAGGGTGGCTACACCTTC	CASSLRSRGQGGYTF
TRBV29-1	-	-	TRBJ2-1	TGCAGCGCTGGGAGGGGGGCACTTAATAGGAATGAGCAGTTCTTC	CSAGRGALNRNEQFF
TRBV25-1	-	-	TRBJ2-7	TGTGCCAGCAGTGAGGGCAGCCTTATTGAGCAGTACTTC	CASSEGSLIEQYF
TRBV28	few	TRBD1	TRBJ1-5	TGTGCCAGCCAGGGGGTCTCCAATCAGCCCCAGCATTTT	CASQGVSNQPQHF
TRBV10-3	-	-	TRBJ1-2	TGTGCCATCCACCTTGATCCGGATCTGGGGGGCTATGGCTACACCTTC	CAIHLDPDLGGYGYTF
TRBV5-1	-	-	TRBJ1-1	TGCGCCAGCACCCGGGAGGGTGAAGCTTTCTTT	CASTREGEAFF
TRBV5-6	once	TRBD2	TRBJ2-1	TGTGCCAGCAGCCTAGGACTAGCGGGGGGACCAACAGCAGTCTTCTTC	CASSLGLAGGPTAVFF
TRBV7-3	-	TRBD2	TRBJ2-1	TGTGCCAGCAGCCCCGAGGAAGGACGGGGGGGCCACAATGAGCAGTTCTTC	CASSPEEGRGGHNEQFF
TRBV18	-	-	TRBJ1-2	TGTGCCAGCTCACCTGTTGCGACGCCCAACACGCCCGGTCGCGGGGGGACGGCTAACTATGGCTACACCTTC	CASSPVATPNTPGRGGTANYGYTF
TRBV4-1	-	-	TRBJ1-5	TGCGCCAGCAGCCAAGGAGGGAAGGCCTACCTTAGCAATCAGCCCCAGCATTTT	CASSQGGKAYLSNQPQHF
TRBV19	-	-	TRBJ1-6	TGTGCCAGTAGTTTGAGAGTTTCACCCCTCCACTTT	CASSLRVSPLHF
TRBV7-2	-	TRBD1	TRBJ1-2	TGTGCCAGCAGCCCATATCGGACAGGGCTTTTTTTGGGTGGCTACACCTTC	CASSPYRTGLFLGGYTF
TRBV6-6	few	TRBD1	TRBJ1-1	TGTGCCAGCAGCCAACGACAGGGCCCTTGGAACACTGAAGCTTTCTTT	CASSQRQGPWNTEAFF